This T cell receptor (beta chain) was sequenced during a study of vaccination and CD4 T cells after COVID-19. Across the whole study: Investigators stimulated cells with overlapping spike peptides drawn from SARS-CoV-2, HCoV-NL63, HCoV-OC43 and HCoV-229E.

An Oncomine TCR Beta short-read assay was used to sequence the DNA from cultured CD4+ T cells. The template was genomic DNA from cultured CD4+ T cells. TCRdb re-called the PCR reads with MiXCR, one entry per CDR3 protein. The data contain around 7,500 distinct CDR3 sequences, more than 25% of them seen just once; the ten biggest clones take up roughly 14%. Sample treatment: roughly 10-day PBMC culture with coronavirus spike peptide pools or control peptides (ViraFEST assay). Before the COVID-19 pandemic (2011-2018), CD4+ T cells were obtained from the unexposed donor. Following expansion of antigen-specific T cells with peptide pools, ViraFEST then sequenced TCRs. Every well contained around 2.2 million PBMCs, which were grown with approximately 9.6 IU/ml IL-2 and about 9.5 ug/ml peptide pools. On this clonotype: The antigen is undetermined.

The germline CDR1 and CDR2 sequences are SEHNR and FQNEAQ (reference sequence). With 3 bases removed from V and 1 base from J, the gap between germline ends came to 12 bases. The CDR3 loop spans 15 amino acids. Sequencing input: CD4+ T cells from blood, cultured in vitro. This chain joins TRBV7-9 and TRBJ2-5; TRBD1 is a possible D gene (5 bases). The receptor was derived from a human donor in good health. This chain's CDR3 is CASSFPSTVQETQYF. The CDR3 nucleotides read TGTGCCAGCAGCTTCCCGTCGACAGTCCAAGAGACCCAGTACTTC.